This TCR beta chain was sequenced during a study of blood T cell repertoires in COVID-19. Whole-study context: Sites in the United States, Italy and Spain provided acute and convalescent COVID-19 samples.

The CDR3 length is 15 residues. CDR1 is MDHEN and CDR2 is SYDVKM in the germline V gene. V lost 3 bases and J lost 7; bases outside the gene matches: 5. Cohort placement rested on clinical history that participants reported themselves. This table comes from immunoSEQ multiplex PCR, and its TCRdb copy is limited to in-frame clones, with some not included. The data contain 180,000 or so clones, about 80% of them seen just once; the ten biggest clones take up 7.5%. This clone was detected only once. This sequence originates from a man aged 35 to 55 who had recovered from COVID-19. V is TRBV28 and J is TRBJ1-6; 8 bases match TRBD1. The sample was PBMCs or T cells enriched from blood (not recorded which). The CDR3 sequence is CASSFKGDRNSPLHF. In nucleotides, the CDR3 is TGTGCCAGCAGTTTTAAGGGGGACAGGAATTCACCCCTCCACTTT.